The clone carrying this TCR beta chain appeared once. As yet, its antigen is unknown. The record originates from a study of cytomegalovirus exposure and HLA in healthy donors. V was pared by 8 bases and J by 2 bases, with 18 bases between. The CDR3 contains 15 residues. CDR1 is MDHEN and CDR2 is SYDVKM in the germline V gene. General study findings and limits: TCR association rates varied by HLA locus in a later analysis, with DRB1 highest and HLA-C lowest. Three chains tied to CMV proved CMV antigen-specific in vitro. More clonal expansion characterized HLA-associated TCR beta chains than equally common others in a later analysis.

The PCR used 60 Vbeta and 13 Jbeta primers. Repertoires were generated with immunoSEQ multiplex PCR, while TCRdb's copy carries only in-frame clones and drops some. The sample consists of roughly 140,000 clones, around 80% of them appearing once. The donors were healthy bone marrow donors. This receptor was taken from a boy aged 2-15 years in good health and CMV-seronegative. This chain links TRBV28 with TRBJ2-5, with a tentative D call TRBD1 (6 bases). Sequenced material: PBMCs. The CDR3 region has the DNA TGTGCCAGCGAGACCCTCAGAGGGGGACAAGAGACCCAGTACTTC. Protein: CASETLRGGQETQYF. Full variable domain (missing parts from reference TRBV28 and TRBJ2-5): DVKVTQSSRYLVKRTGEKVFLECVQDMDHENMFWYRQDPGLGLRLIYFSYDVKMKEKGDIPEGYSVSREKKERFSLILESASTNQTSMYLCASETLRGGQETQYFGPGTRLLVL.